The clone carrying this T cell receptor (beta chain) was seen a single time. V was cut by 5 bases and J by 4 bases, with 30 bases left in between. Germline values: CDR1 PRHDT, CDR2 FYEKMQ (reference sequence). The length of the CDR3 is 20 residues. PCR amplification relied on 60 Vbeta primers (plus 13 Jbeta primers). Libraries were prepared by immunoSEQ multiplex PCR; TCRdb keeps only in-frame clonotypes and omits some of them. The repertoire holds around 100,000 clones, with roughly 74% as singletons. The data were obtained in a study of cytomegalovirus exposure and HLA in healthy donors. Sequenced input: PBMCs. The chain has TRBV13 and TRBJ2-1; maybe TRBD2 (6 bases). This TCR came from a woman aged 18 to 35 in good health and CMV-seropositive. The CDR3 sequence: CASSPKLATPILQVYNEQFF. The CDR3 DNA sequence: TGTGCCAGCAGCCCGAAACTAGCAACCCCCATACTCCAGGTGTACAATGAGCAGTTCTTC.